What follows are 25 T cell receptor beta chains derived from one specimen sequenced in a study of T cell repertoires in cytomegalovirus infection. TCRdb processed the reads anew with MiXCR; each CDR3 protein has one entry. The repertoire consists of about 51,000 distinct CDR3 sequences, with over 15% occurring once and the leading ten covering approximately 26%. These TCRs are of unknown antigen specificity. This material consisted of CD8+ T cells from cultured PBMCs, taken from culture after CMV antigen stimulation. Receptors were obtained from a human donor in good health (CMV status not recorded). Some clones in this sample may be carry-over from other donors' samples.

CDR3 loop: CASSFPEGTVQETQYF. Here the CDR3 DNA reads TGTGCCAGCAGCTTTCCTGAGGGGACAGTCCAAGAGACCCAGTACTTC. This chain links TRBV7-8 with TRBJ2-5, with 7 bases fitting TRBD1. In germline, CDR1 is SGHVS, CDR2 FQNEAQ. The CDR3 sequence is 16 residues long. With 3 bases clipped from V and 1 base from J, the junction kept 8 bases outside the gene matches.

V is TRBV19 and J is TRBJ1-1, with D possibly being TRBD1 (5 bases). CDR1 is LNHDA and CDR2 is SQIVND in the germline V gene (reference sequence). The CDR3 consists of 11 residues. V lost 8 bases, J lost 6 bases, and 10 bases lay in between. CDR3 DNA: TGTGCCAGTGCCTCAGGGCCTGAAGCTTTCTTT. Amino acids: CASASGPEAFF.

This sequence joins TRBV19 and TRBJ2-1; D unresolved. Germline CDR1 reads LNHDA; CDR2 reads SQIVND (reference sequence). With 3 bases removed from V and 1 base from J, the gap between germline ends came to 19 bases. This CDR3 comprises 18 residues. CDR3 sequence (DNA): TGTGCCAGTAGTATTCGAGACATAGATTCAGATTCCTACAATGAGCAGTTCTTC. It translates to CASSIRDIDSDSYNEQFF.

Worth noting for this clonotype: One end of the junction does not line up with germline, which may come from a read error. This rearrangement joins TRBV7-2 to TRBJ2-3; TRBD2 agrees at 8 bases. Germline CDR1 SGHTA, CDR2 FQGNSA. This CDR3 is 14 amino acids long. CDR3 DNA sequence: TGTGCCAGCAGCGTAGCGGGGAGCACAGATACGCAGTATTTT. The encoded protein is CASSVAGSTDTQYF.

This clonotype appeared a few times. This chain connects TRBV7-2 to TRBJ2-5; 7 bases align to TRBD1. V dropped 2 bases and J dropped 2; count of bases not matched to a gene: 2. This CDR3 is 14 amino acids long. The germline CDR1 and CDR2 sequences are SGHTA and FQGNSA. The CDR3 loop is CASSLRQGQETQYF. CDR3 DNA sequence: TGTGCCAGCAGCTTACGACAGGGACAAGAGACCCAGTACTTC.

This clonotype has a handful of counts. The rearrangement joins TRBV20-1 to TRBJ1-1; TRBD1 might be the D (5 bases). Germline V gene sequence: CDR1 DFQATT, CDR2 SNEGSKA (reference sequence). The ends were cut back, 2 bases at V and 3 bases at J, with 10 bases in the middle. This CDR3 contains 13 residues. As DNA, the CDR3 is TGCAGTGCTAGACCTTGGGGGGACACTGAAGCTTTCTTT. This sequence encodes CSARPWGDTEAFF.

The CDR3 region has the DNA TGTGCCAGCAGCAAACCCGCCTACGAGCAGTACTTC. Translation: CASSKPAYEQYF. The chain has TRBV6-2 or TRBV6-3 and TRBJ2-7; unclear D gene. The CDR3 spans 12 residues. V dropped 6 bases and J dropped 2 bases, with 8 bases sitting between them. CDR1 is MNHEY and CDR2 is SVGEGT in the germline V gene.

In DNA, the CDR3 is TGTGCCAGCAGCCTGGGACTACCCTTCACAGATACGCAGTATTTT. Amino acids: CASSLGLPFTDTQYF. The V call is TRBV7-2, the J call TRBJ2-3, with 7 bases fitting TRBD2. Germline lookup yields CDR1 SGHTA and CDR2 FQGNSA. This CDR3 is 15 amino acids long. V shed 5 bases, J shed 2 bases, and the junction held 7 bases outside the gene matches.

This chain links TRBV7-8 with TRBJ2-7; possibly TRBD1 or TRBD2 for D (5 bases each). V gave up 5 bases and J gave up 6 bases, with 17 bases separating them. Germline values: CDR1 SGHVS, CDR2 FQNEAQ. This CDR3 is built from 14 residues. The CDR3 nucleotides read TGTGCCAGCAGCCCGGAGCGCACAGGAGGCGAGCAGTACTTC. Residues: CASSPERTGGEQYF. The complete variable domain, with remaining parts taken from reference TRBV7-8 and TRBJ2-7, reads GAGVSQSPRYKVAKRGQDVALRCDPISGHVSLFWYQQALGQGPEFLTYFQNEAQLDKSGLPSDRFFAERPEGSVSTLKIQRTQQEDSAVYLCASSPERTGGEQYFGPGTRLTVT.

This clonotype was detected a few times. The rearrangement uses TRBV7-2 and TRBJ1-6; D is unresolved. The V gene lost 1 base and the J gene lost 7 bases, with 8 bases spanning the gap. There are 14 residues in the CDR3. Per germline, CDR1 SGHTA and CDR2 FQGNSA. The CDR3 nucleotides are TGTGCCAGCAGCTTAGGAGCGGGCAATTCACCCCTCCACTTT. Translated, it gives CASSLGAGNSPLHF.

The chain links TRBV11-1 to TRBJ2-2, with D hard to call. With 0 bases removed from V and 0 bases from J, the gap between germline ends came to 2 bases. The germline CDR1 and CDR2 sequences are SGHAT and FQDESV (reference sequence). The CDR3 covers 14 residues. The CDR3 is CASSLATNTGELFF. CDR3 nucleotide sequence: TGTGCCAGCAGCTTAGCGACGAACACCGGGGAGCTGTTTTTT. Using reference TRBV11-1 and TRBJ2-2 for the parts outside the CDR3, the full variable domain is EAEVAQSPRYKITEKSQAVAFWCDPISGHATLYWYRQILGQGPELLVQFQDESVVDDSQLPKDRFSAERLKGVDSTLKIQPAELGDSAMYLCASSLATNTGELFFGEGSRLTVL.

J is TRBJ2-7 and V is TRBV7-2, with TRBD2 identical over 11 bases. The CDR3 is made up of 15 amino acids. Germline assignment: CDR1 SGHTA and CDR2 FQGNSA. V lost 2 bases to trimming and J lost 7 bases; unmatched junction nucleotides: 7. The CDR3 region has the DNA TGTGCCAGCAGCTTAACGATAGCGGGGGGGAGGGAGCAGTACTTC. It is translated as CASSLTIAGGREQYF.

This clonotype was counted only a few times. V is TRBV6-2 or TRBV6-3 and J is TRBJ2-1; D not resolved. V lost 2 bases to trimming and J lost 9 bases, with 8 bases between them. CDR3 size: 12 residues. Germline V lookup: CDR1 MNHEY, CDR2 SVGEGT. DNA of the CDR3: TGTGCCAGCAGTTACGCTAGGGTTGAGCAGTTCTTC. Translation: CASSYARVEQFF.

The J gene is TRBJ2-4, the V gene TRBV6-2 or TRBV6-3, with D perhaps TRBD2 (6 bases). Germline V gives CDR1 MNHEY, CDR2 SVGEGT. CDR3 length: 16 residues. V lost 5 bases, J lost 0 bases, and 14 bases lay in between. The CDR3 sequence: CASSGRETIAKNIQYF. CDR3 DNA: TGTGCCAGCAGTGGACGGGAGACAATAGCCAAAAACATTCAGTACTTC.

The chain employs TRBV28 and TRBJ1-6, with D possibly being TRBD1 (5 bases). V was clipped by 3 bases and J by 5 bases, with 14 bases between them. Germline V gene sequence: CDR1 MDHEN, CDR2 SYDVKM. The CDR3 has 16 residues. The CDR3 is CASSFAGAGDNSPLHF. CDR3 bases: TGTGCCAGCAGTTTTGCCGGGGCAGGCGATAATTCACCCCTCCACTTT.

The V gene is TRBV6-5, the J gene TRBJ1-2; 12 nucleotides align to TRBD1. The CDR3 sequence is 16 residues long. Trimming cost V 2 bases and J 7 bases; bases outside gene matches: 8. Germline-derived CDR1 and CDR2 are MNHEY and SVGAGI. The CDR3 DNA is TGTGCCAGCAGTTACGAGGGGACAGGGGGCAGCGTTGGCTACACCTTC. This encodes CASSYEGTGGSVGYTF.

This chain connects TRBV6-1 to TRBJ2-1, with D uncertain. This CDR3 has 13 residues. Germline V gene lookup returns CDR1 MNHNS and CDR2 SASEGT. Between the trimmed V and J ends, which lost 3 bases and 4 bases, there was a span of 7 bases. For the CDR3, the DNA is TGTGCCAGCAGTGACGGGCCTTACAATGAGCAGTTCTTC. Amino acids: CASSDGPYNEQFF.

The sample holds a few counts of this clonotype. The chain employs TRBV7-2 and TRBJ2-5; 13 nucleotides match TRBD2. With 5 bases clipped from V and 4 bases from J, the junction kept 4 bases outside the gene matches. Germline CDR1 and CDR2: SGHTA and FQGNSA. CDR3 length: 15 amino acids. The CDR3 DNA reads TGTGCCAGCAGCCGTAGGACTAGCGGGGGAGAGACCCAGTACTTC. It encodes CASSRRTSGGETQYF.

This clonotype was observed many times. The genes are TRBV6-5 and TRBJ2-7; D is unclear. Trimming cost V 2 bases and J 4 bases, with 9 bases left between them. The CDR3 is 13 amino acids. The V gene's germline CDR1 is MNHEY and CDR2 SVGAGI. The CDR3 coding sequence is TGTGCCAGCAGTTACCGTCCGGATTACGAGCAGTACTTC. It yields the protein CASSYRPDYEQYF.

By share of the sample, this clonotype is medium-sized. This chain connects TRBV6-2 or TRBV6-3 to TRBJ2-7, with D perhaps given as TRBD1 or TRBD2 (5 bases each). The CDR3 spans 15 residues. Trimming cost V 6 bases and J 0 bases, with 15 bases left between them. Per germline, CDR1 MNHEY and CDR2 SVGEGT. The CDR3 reads CASRMGVAPSYEQYF. CDR3 nucleotides: TGTGCCAGCAGAATGGGGGTGGCCCCCTCCTACGAGCAGTACTTC.

The chain is built from TRBV6-2 or TRBV6-3 and TRBJ2-2; D not certain. The germline gives CDR1 MNHEY, CDR2 SVGEGT. The CDR3 totals 16 residues. The V gene lost 8 bases and the J gene lost 0 bases, with 16 bases spanning the gap. The CDR3 region is CASHVLWAANTGELFF. CDR3 DNA: TGTGCCAGCCACGTATTATGGGCGGCGAACACCGGGGAGCTGTTTTTT.

J is TRBJ1-1 and V is TRBV7-2, with D maybe TRBD1 (5 bases). Germline V gene sequence: CDR1 SGHTA, CDR2 FQGNSA. This CDR3 comprises 12 residues. Between the trimmed V and J ends, which lost 5 bases and 5 bases, there was a span of 9 bases. The CDR3 sequence is CASSPRGTEAFF. The CDR3 DNA follows: TGTGCCAGCAGCCCCCGGGGGACTGAAGCTTTCTTT.

The chain carries TRBV5-1 and TRBJ1-2; D possibly corresponds to TRBD1 (6 bases). Trimming shortened V by 4 bases and J by 7 bases, and 11 bases separated the two germline ends. CDR1 is SGHRS and CDR2 is YFSETQ in the germline V gene. CDR3 length equals 12 residues. The CDR3 DNA reads TGCGCCAGCAGCCTCGGACAGCTTGGCTACACCTTC. It yields the protein CASSLGQLGYTF.

This rearrangement joins TRBV9 to TRBJ1-2; D is ambiguous. Germline V CDR1 and CDR2: SGDLS, YYNGEE. Trimming took 4 bases from V and 0 from J, leaving 13 bases between them. CDR3 size: 15 residues. In DNA, the CDR3 is TGTGCCAGCAGCCCGAGTCACAAAGCTAACTATGGCTACACCTTC. This sequence encodes CASSPSHKANYGYTF.

This clonotype was counted a few times. The chain uses TRBV11-2 and TRBJ2-1; D is ambiguous. Trimming took off 7 bases at V and 4 bases at J, with 8 bases between the two ends. Germline V gives CDR1 SGHAT, CDR2 FQNNGV. The CDR3 covers 12 residues. In nucleotides, the CDR3 is TGTGCCAGCACCTACGAATACAATGAGCAGTTCTTC. It yields the protein CASTYEYNEQFF.